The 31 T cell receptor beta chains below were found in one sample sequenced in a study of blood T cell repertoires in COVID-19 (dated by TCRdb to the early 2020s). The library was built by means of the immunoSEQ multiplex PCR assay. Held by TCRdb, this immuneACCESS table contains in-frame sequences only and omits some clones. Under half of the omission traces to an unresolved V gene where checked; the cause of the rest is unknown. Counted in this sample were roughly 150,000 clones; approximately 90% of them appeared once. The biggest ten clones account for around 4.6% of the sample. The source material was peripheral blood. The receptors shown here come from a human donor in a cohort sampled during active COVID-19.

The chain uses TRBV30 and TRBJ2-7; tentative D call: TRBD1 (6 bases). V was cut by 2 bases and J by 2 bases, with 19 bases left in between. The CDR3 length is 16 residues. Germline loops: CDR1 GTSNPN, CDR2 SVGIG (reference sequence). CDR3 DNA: TGTGCCTGGAGTAAAATTCGACAGGCAAGGGCCTACGAGCAGTACTTC. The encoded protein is CAWSKIRQARAYEQYF.

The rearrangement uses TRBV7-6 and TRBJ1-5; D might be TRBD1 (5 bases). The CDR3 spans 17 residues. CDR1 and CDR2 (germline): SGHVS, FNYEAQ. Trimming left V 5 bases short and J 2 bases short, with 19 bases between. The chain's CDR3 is CASSPGWAGQGNQPQHF. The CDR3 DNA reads TGTGCCAGCAGCCCAGGGTGGGCAGGCCAAGGCAATCAGCCCCAGCATTTT.

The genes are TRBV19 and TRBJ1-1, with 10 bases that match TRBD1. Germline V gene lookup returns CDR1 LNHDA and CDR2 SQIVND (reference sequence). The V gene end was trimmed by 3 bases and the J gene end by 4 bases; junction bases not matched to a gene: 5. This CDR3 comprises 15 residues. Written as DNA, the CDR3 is TGTGCCAGTAGTATCGAAGGGACAGGGGTCACTGAAGCTTTCTTT. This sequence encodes CASSIEGTGVTEAFF. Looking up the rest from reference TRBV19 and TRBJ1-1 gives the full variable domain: DGGITQSPKYLFRKEGQNVTLSCEQNLNHDAMYWYRQDPGQGLRLIYYSQIVNDFQKGDIAEGYSVSREKKESFPLTVTSAQKNPTAFYLCASSIEGTGVTEAFFGQGTRLTVV.

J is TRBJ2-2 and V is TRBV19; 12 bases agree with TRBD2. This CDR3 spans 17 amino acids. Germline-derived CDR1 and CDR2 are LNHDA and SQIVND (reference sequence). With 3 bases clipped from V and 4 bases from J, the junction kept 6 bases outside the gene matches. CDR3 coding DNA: TGTGCCAGTAGTATGGGGGGACTAGCGGGTTTCACCGGGGAGCTGTTTTTT. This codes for CASSMGGLAGFTGELFF.

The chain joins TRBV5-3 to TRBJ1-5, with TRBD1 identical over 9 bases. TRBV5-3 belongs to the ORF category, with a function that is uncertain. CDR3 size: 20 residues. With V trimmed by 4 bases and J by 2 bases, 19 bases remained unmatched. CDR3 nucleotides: TGTGCCAGAAGCAGACCCCCGGGACAGGGACCTCTTATAGGCAATCAGCCCCAGCATTTT. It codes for CARSRPPGQGPLIGNQPQHF.

The CDR3: CASSLAGGGSSYNEQFF. DNA of the CDR3: TGTGCCAGCAGTCTAGCGGGTGGGGGTAGCTCCTACAATGAGCAGTTCTTC. This chain links TRBV27 with TRBJ2-1; 8 bases are shared with TRBD2. The CDR3 loop spans 17 amino acids. Germline values: CDR1 MNHEY, CDR2 SMNVEV (reference sequence). The J segment lost 0 bases and the V segment lost 5 bases, leaving 9 bases of the junction unmatched.

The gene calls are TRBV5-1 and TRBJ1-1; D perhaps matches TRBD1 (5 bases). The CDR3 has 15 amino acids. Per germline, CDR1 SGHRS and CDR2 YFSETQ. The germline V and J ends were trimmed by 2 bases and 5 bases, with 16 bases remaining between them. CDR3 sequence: CASSLTGDLGTEAFF. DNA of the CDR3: TGCGCCAGCAGCTTAACAGGAGATTTGGGGACTGAAGCTTTCTTT.

The DNA of the CDR3 is TGTGCCAGCACCAGGACAGGCTCTGGAAACACCATATATTTT. Protein: CASTRTGSGNTIYF. The rearrangement joins TRBV6-5 to TRBJ1-3; 7 positions match TRBD1. The length of the CDR3 is 14 residues. With 7 bases clipped from V and 0 bases from J, the junction kept 3 bases outside the gene matches. Germline V CDR1 and CDR2: MNHEY, SVGAGI.

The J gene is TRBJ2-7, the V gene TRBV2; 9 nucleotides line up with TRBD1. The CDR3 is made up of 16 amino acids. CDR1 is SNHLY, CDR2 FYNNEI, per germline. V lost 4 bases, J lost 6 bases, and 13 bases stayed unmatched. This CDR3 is CASSGQAGTGIGEQYF. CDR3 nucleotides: TGTGCCAGCAGTGGTCAAGCAGGGACAGGGATTGGCGAGCAGTACTTC.

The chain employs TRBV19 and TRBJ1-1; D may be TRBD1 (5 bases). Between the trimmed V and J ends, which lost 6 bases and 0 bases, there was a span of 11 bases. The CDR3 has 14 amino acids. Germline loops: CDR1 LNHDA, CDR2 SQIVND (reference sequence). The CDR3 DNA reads TGTGCCAGTAGCTCAACGGGGGTGAACACTGAAGCTTTCTTT. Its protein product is CASSSTGVNTEAFF.

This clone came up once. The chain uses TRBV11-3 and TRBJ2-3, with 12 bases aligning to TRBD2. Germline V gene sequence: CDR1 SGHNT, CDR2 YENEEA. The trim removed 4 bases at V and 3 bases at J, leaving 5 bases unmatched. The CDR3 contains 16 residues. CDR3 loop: CASSWASGRATDTQYF. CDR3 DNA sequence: TGTGCCAGCAGCTGGGCTAGCGGGAGGGCGACAGATACGCAGTATTTT.

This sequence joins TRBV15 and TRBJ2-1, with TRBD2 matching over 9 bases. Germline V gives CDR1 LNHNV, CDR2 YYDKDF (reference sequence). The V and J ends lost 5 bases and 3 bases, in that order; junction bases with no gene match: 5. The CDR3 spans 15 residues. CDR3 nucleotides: TGTGCCACCAGCTCGCGGGAGGGCCTCTACAATGAGCAGTTCTTC. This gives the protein CATSSREGLYNEQFF.

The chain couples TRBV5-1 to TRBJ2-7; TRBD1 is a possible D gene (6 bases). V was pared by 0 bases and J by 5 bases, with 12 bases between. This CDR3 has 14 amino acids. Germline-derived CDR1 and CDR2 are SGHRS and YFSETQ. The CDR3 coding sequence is TGCGCCAGCAGCTTGGTACAGGGAGAGGACGAGCAGTACTTC. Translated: CASSLVQGEDEQYF.

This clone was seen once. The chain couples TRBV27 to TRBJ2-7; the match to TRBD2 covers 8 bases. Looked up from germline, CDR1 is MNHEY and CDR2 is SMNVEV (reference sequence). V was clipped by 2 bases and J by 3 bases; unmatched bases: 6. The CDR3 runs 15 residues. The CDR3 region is CASSLTGTRRYEQYF. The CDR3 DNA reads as TGTGCCAGCAGTTTAACCGGGACTAGGCGCTACGAGCAGTACTTC.

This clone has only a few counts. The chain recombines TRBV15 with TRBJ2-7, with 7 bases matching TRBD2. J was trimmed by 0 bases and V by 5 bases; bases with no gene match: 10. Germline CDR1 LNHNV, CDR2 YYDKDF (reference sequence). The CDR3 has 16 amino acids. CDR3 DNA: TGTGCCACCAGCGGACCGACTAGCCGTAGCTCCTACGAGCAGTACTTC. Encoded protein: CATSGPTSRSSYEQYF. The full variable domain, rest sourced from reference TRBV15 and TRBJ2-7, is DAMVIQNPRYQVTQFGKPVTLSCSQTLNHNVMYWYQQKSSQAPKLLFHYYDKDFNNEADTPDNFQSRRPNTSFCFLDIRSPGLGDTAMYLCATSGPTSRSSYEQYFGPGTRLTVT.

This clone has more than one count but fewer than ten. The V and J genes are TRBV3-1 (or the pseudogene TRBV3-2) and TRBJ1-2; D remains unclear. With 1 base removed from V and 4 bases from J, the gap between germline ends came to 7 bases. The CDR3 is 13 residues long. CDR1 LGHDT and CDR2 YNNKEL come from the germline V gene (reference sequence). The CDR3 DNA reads TGTGCCAGCAGCCAAGGCTCAGTCTATGGCTACACCTTC. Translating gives CASSQGSVYGYTF.

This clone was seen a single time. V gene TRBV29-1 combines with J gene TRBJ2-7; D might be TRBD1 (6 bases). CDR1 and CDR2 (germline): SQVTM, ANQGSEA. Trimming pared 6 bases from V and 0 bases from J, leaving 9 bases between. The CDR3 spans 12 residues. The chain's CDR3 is CSVATGSYEQYF. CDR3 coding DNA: TGCAGCGTCGCGACAGGCTCCTACGAGCAGTACTTC.

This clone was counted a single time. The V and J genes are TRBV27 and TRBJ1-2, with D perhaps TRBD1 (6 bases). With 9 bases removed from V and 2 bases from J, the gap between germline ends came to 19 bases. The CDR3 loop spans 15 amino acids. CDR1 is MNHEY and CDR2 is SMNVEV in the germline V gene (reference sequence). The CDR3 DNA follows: TGTGCCAGTGGGACACAGGGAAGGGTAAACTATGGCTACACCTTC. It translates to CASGTQGRVNYGYTF.

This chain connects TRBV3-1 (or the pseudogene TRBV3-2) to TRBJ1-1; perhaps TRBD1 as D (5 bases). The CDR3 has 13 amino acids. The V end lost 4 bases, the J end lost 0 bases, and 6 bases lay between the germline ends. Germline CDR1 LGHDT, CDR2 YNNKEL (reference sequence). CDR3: CASSRQMNTEAFF. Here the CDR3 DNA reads TGTGCCAGCAGCCGACAGATGAACACTGAAGCTTTCTTT.

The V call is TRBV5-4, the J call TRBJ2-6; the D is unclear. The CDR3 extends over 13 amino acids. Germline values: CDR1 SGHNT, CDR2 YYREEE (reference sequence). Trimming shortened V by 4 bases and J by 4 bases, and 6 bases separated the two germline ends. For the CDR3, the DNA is TGTGCCAGCAGCCTAACGGGGGCCAACGTCCTGACTTTC. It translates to CASSLTGANVLTF.

This chain's CDR3 is CASSLGPRGYEQYF. The DNA of the CDR3 is TGTGCCAGCAGCTTAGGGCCCAGGGGCTACGAGCAGTACTTC. The chain is built from TRBV11-2 and TRBJ2-7; the D gene is possibly TRBD1 (6 bases). The CDR3 contains 14 residues. Germline V lookup: CDR1 SGHAT, CDR2 FQNNGV. V shed 1 base and J shed 3 bases, with 10 bases lying between them.

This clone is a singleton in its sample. The CDR3 coding sequence is TGTGCCAGCAGCTCCCCTTCCGGGAACTACGAGCAGTACTTC. Translation gives CASSSPSGNYEQYF. J is TRBJ2-7 and V is TRBV7-2; maybe TRBD2 (5 bases). CDR3 length equals 14 residues. Looked up from germline, CDR1 is SGHTA and CDR2 is FQGNSA. With 4 bases removed from V and 3 bases from J, the gap between germline ends came to 13 bases.

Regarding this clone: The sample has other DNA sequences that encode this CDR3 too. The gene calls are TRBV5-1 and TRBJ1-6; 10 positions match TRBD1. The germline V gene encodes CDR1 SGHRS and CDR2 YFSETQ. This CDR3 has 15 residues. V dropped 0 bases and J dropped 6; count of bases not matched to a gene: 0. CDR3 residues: CASSLGTGGNSPLHF. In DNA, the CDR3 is TGCGCCAGCAGCTTGGGGACAGGGGGTAATTCACCCCTCCACTTT.

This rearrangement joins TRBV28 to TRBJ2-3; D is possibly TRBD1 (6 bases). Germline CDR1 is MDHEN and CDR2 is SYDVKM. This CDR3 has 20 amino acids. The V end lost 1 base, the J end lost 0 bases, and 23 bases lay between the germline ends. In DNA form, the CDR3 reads TGTGCCAGCAGTTTATCTCACCTCCGCCACAGGGAGATTAGCACAGATACGCAGTATTTT. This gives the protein CASSLSHLRHREISTDTQYF.

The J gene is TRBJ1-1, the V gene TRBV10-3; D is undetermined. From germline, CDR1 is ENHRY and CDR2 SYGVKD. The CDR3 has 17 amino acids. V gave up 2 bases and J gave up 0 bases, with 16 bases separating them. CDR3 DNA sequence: TGTGCCATCAGTGAGCCCGGAAAGGAACAGATGAACACTGAAGCTTTCTTT. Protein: CAISEPGKEQMNTEAFF.

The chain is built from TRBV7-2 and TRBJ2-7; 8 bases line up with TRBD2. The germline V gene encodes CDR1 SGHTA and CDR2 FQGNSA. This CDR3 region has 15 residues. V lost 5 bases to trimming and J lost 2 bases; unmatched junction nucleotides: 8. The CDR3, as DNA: TGTGCCAGCAGCCTTTTCGCGGGGGGCCCCTACGAGCAGTACTTC. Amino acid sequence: CASSLFAGGPYEQYF.

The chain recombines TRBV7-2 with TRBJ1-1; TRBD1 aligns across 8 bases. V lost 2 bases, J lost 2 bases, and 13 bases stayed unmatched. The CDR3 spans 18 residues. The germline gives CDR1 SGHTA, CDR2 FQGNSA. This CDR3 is CASSLRLDRARVNTEAFF. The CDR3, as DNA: TGTGCCAGCAGCTTAAGATTGGACAGGGCAAGGGTCAACACTGAAGCTTTCTTT.

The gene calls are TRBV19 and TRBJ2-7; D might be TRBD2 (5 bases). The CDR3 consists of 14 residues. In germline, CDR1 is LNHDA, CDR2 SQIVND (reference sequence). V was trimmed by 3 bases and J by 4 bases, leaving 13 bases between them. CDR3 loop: CASSIRGLTYEQYF. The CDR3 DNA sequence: TGTGCCAGTAGTATTCGTGGACTTACGTACGAGCAGTACTTC.

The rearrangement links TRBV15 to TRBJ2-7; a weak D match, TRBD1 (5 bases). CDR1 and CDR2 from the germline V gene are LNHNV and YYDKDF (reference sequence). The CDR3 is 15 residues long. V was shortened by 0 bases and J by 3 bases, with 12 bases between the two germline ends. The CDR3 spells CATSRDEGHGYEQYF. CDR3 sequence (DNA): TGTGCCACCAGCAGAGATGAAGGACATGGCTACGAGCAGTACTTC.

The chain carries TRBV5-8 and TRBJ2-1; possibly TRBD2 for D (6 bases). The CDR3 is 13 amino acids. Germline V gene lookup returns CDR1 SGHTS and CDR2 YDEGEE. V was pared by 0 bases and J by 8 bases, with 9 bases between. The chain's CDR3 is CASSLAWRDEQFF. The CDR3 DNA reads TGTGCCAGCAGCTTGGCGTGGAGGGATGAGCAGTTCTTC.

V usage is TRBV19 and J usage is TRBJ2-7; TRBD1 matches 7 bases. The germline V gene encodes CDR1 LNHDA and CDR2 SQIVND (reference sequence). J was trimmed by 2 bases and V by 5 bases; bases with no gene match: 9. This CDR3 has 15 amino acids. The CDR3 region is CASSAARTGTYEQYF. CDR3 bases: TGTGCCAGTAGTGCCGCCCGGACAGGTACCTACGAGCAGTACTTC.